Detailed here is one TCR beta chain. Its antigen remains unidentified. Measured with immunoSEQ multiplex PCR; TCRdb has only the in-frame clones, and not every one. Among fewer than 90,000 clones, more than 60% were seen once, and the ten largest hold under 1.2%. Antigen-specific CD4+ T cells were first expanded with viral peptide pools by the ViraFEST assay and only then sequenced. Following culture for under 12 days, CD4+ T cells were isolated. Either the BNT162b2 or mRNA-1273 vaccine was given to participants in two doses. Germline CDR1 and CDR2: SGDLS and YYNGEE. The CDR3 consists of 16 residues. Trimming took 0 bases from V and 11 from J; bases not matched to a gene: 9. The data originate from a study of vaccination effects on CD4 cells after COVID-19.

The sequence came from a human donor who received a COVID-19 vaccine. The sample in question was CD4+ T cells from PBMCs cultured with HCoV-OC43 spike peptides, obtained after COVID-19 vaccination. Subset reported: HCoV-OC43 spike overlapping peptide pool stimulation. V gene TRBV9 combines with J gene TRBJ1-6; 9 bases are shared with TRBD1. DNA of the CDR3: TGTGCCAGCAGCGTAGCTGGAGACAGGGGGAGGACACCCCTCCACTTT. Protein sequence: CASSVAGDRGRTPLHF.